This T cell receptor (beta chain) stems from a study of T cell repertoires in cytomegalovirus infection. Across the study: CMV epitopes used comprised recently identified HLA-C-restricted ones and well-studied HLA-B-restricted ones. Study observations and caveats: The study found HLA-C-restricted CMV-specific TCR beta clonotypes dominating the ex vivo response.

The sample holds a few counts of this clonotype. The antigen is undetermined. The CDR3 is 15 amino acids. Trimming removed 8 bases from V and 8 bases from J; junction bases left unmatched: 9. TCRdb reprocessed the reads via MiXCR and lists one record per CDR3 protein. The sample consists of a few hundred thousand distinct CDR3 sequences, less than 25% of them appearing once. The sequencing used cultured PBMCs, collected from culture after CMV antigen stimulation. The chain uses TRBV12-3 or TRBV12-4 and TRBJ2-1; 13 bases are a match to TRBD2. This clonotype was obtained from a human donor in good health (CMV status not recorded). Some clones in this sample may be carry-over from other donors' samples. The CDR3 region has the DNA TGTGCCAGCCAGGGGGGACTAGCGGGAAGGTATGAGCAGTTCTTC. Its protein is CASQGGLAGRYEQFF.